This T cell receptor (beta chain) was retrieved from a study of monozygotic twins with inflammatory bowel disease. Study-level findings and limits: Healthy twins shared more clonotypes with others than IBD patients, most markedly active ones.

No DNA is given; TCRdb re-called the 5' RACE reads and lists each CDR3 protein once. Here the sample table reports more than 110,000 distinct CDR3 sequences. Regarding this clonotype: The antigen remains unidentified.

Germline lookup yields CDR1 SGDLS and CDR2 YYNGEE. The CDR3 has 14 residues. Sequencing was done on a sample of blood. This receptor was obtained from a human donor with ulcerative colitis or Crohn's disease, or a healthy co-twin of an affected twin (not recorded which). This chain links TRBV9 with TRBJ2-1. The CDR3 loop reads CASSTRDSYNEQFF.